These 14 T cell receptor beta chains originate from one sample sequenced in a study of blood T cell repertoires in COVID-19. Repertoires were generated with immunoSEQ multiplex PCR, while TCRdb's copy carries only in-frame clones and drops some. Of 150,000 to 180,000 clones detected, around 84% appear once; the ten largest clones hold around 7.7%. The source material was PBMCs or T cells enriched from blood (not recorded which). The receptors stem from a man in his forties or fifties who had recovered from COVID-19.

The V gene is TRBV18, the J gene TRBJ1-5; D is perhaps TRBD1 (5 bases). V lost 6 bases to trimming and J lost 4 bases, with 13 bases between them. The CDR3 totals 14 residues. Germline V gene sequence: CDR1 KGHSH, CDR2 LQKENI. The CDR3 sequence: CASSPGLPNQPQHF. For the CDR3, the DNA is TGTGCCAGCTCGCCGGGACTGCCGAATCAGCCCCAGCATTTT.

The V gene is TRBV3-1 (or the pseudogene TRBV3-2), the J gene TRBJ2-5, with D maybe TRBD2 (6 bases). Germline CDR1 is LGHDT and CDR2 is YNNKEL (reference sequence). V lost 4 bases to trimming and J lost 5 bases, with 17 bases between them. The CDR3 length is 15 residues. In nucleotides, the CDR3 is TGTGCCAGCAGCCGGGGGGTACAAGGTCAGGAGACCCAGTACTTC. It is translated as CASSRGVQGQETQYF.

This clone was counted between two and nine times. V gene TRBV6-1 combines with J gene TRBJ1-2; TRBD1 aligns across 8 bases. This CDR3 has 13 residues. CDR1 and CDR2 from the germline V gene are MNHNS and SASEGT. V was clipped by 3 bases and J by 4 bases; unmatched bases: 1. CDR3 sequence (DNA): TGTGCCAGCAGTGACGGACAGGGCTATGGCTACACCTTC. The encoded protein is CASSDGQGYGYTF.

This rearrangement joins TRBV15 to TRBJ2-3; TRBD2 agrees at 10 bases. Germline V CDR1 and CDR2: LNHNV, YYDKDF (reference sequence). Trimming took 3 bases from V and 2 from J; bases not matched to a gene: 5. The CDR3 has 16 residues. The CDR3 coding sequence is TGTGCCACCAGCAGGGGTAGCGGGGGGCCCACAGATACGCAGTATTTT. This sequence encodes CATSRGSGGPTDTQYF.

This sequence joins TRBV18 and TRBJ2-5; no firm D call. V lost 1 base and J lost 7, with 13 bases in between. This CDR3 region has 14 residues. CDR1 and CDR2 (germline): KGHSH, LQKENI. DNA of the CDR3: TGTGCCAGCTCACCACGAACCGGTCACCCGACCCAGTACTTC. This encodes CASSPRTGHPTQYF.

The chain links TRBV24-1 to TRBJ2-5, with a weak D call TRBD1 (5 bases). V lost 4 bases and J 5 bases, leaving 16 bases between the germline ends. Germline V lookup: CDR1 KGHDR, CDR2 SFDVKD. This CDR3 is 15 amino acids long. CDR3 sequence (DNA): TGTGCCACCAGTGAAGGGGTCCTAGGGCGGGAGACCCAGTACTTC. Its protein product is CATSEGVLGRETQYF.

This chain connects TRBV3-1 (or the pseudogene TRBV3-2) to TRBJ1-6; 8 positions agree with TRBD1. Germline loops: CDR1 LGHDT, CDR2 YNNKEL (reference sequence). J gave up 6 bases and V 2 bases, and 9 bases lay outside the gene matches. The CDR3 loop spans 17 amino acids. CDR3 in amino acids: CASSQYLQGARNSPLHF. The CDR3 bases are TGTGCCAGCAGCCAATATTTGCAGGGGGCTCGTAATTCACCCCTCCACTTT.

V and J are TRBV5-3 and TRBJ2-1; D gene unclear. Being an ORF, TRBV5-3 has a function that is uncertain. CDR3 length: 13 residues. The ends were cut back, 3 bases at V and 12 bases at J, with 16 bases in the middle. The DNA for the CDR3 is TGTGCCAGAAGCTCGAGGTTGACGCAAGGGCAGTTCTTC. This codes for CARSSRLTQGQFF.

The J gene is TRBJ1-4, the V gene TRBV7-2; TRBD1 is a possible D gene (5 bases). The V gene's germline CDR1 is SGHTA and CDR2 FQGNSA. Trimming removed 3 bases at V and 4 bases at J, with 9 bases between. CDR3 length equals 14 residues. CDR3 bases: TGTGCCAGCAGCTTGGGGGGGGTTAATGAAAAACTGTTTTTT. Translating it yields CASSLGGVNEKLFF.

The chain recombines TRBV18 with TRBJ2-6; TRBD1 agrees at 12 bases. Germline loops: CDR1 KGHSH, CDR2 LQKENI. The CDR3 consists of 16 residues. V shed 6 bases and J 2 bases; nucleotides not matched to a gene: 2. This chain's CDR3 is CASSGQGATGANVLTF. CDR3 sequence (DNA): TGTGCCAGCTCGGGACAGGGGGCAACTGGGGCCAACGTCCTGACTTTC.

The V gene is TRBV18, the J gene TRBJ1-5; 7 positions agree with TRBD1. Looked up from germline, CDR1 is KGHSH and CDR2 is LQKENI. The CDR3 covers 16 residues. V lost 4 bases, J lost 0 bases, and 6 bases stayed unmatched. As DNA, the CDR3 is TGTGCCAGCTCACTTCTGGGACAGAATAGCAATCAGCCCCAGCATTTT. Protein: CASSLLGQNSNQPQHF.

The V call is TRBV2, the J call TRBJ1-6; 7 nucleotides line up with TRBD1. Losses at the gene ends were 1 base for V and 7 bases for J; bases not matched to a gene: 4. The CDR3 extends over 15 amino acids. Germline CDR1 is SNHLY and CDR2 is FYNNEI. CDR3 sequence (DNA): TGTGCCAGCAGTGAAGAGGGACAGTCCAATTCACCCCTCCACTTT. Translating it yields CASSEEGQSNSPLHF.

The CDR3 DNA follows: TGTGCCAGCTACGCAGGGGTTGAGCAGTACTTC. This encodes CASYAGVEQYF. The chain recombines TRBV2 with TRBJ2-7; a possible D gene is TRBD1 (6 bases). The CDR3 contains 11 residues. CDR1 SNHLY and CDR2 FYNNEI come from the germline V gene. Trimming removed 8 bases at V and 7 bases at J, with 12 bases between.

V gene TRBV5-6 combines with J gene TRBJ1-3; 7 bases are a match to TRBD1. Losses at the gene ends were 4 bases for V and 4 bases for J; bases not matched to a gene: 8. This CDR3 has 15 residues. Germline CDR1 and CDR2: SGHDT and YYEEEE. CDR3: CASSLRRGLGNTIYF. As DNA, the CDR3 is TGTGCCAGCAGCCTCCGGAGGGGGCTCGGAAACACCATATATTTT.